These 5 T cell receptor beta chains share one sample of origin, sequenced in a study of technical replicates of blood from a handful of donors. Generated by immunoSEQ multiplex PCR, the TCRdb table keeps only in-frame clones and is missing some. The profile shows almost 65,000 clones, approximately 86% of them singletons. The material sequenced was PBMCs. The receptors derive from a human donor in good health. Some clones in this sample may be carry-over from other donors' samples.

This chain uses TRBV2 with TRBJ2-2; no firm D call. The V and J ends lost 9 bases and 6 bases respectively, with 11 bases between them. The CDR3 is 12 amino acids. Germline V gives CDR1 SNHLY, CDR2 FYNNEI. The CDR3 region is CARQKDSGELFF. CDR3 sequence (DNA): TGTGCCAGACAGAAAGATTCCGGGGAGCTGTTTTTT.

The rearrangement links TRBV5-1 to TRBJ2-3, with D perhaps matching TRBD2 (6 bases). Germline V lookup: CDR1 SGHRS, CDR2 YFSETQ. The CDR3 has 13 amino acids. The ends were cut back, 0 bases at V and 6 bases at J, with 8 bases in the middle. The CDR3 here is CASSLALADTQYF. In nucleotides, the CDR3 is TGCGCCAGCAGCTTGGCCCTAGCGGATACGCAGTATTTT.

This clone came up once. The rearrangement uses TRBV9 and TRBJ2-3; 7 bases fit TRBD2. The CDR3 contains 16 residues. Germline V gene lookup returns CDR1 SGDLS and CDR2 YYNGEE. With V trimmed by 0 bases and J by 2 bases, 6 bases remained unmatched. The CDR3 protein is CASSVDYGRNTDTQYF. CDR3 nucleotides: TGTGCCAGCAGCGTAGATTACGGGAGGAACACAGATACGCAGTATTTT.

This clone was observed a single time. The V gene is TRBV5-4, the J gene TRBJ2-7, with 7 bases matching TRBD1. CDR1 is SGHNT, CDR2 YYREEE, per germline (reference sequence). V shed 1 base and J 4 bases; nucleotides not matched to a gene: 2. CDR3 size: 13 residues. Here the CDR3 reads CASSLTGEYEQYF. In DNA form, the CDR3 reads TGTGCCAGCAGCTTGACAGGGGAATACGAGCAGTACTTC.

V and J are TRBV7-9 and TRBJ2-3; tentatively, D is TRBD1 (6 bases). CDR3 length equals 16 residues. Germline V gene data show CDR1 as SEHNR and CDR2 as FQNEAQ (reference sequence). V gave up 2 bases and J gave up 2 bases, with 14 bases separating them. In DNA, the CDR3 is TGTGCCAGCAGCTTATTTGGGACAACCGACACAGATACGCAGTATTTT. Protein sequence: CASSLFGTTDTDTQYF. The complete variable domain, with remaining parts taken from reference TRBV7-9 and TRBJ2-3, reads DTGVSQNPRHKITKRGQNVTFRCDPISEHNRLYWYRQTLGQGPEFLTYFQNEAQLEKSRLLSDRFSAERPKGSFSTLEIQRTEQGDSAMYLCASSLFGTTDTDTQYFGPGTRLTVL.